One and the same sample provided the 30 T cell receptor beta chains below, sequenced in a study of human T cells and chemical hapten exposure. One entry per CDR3 protein, called by TCRdb with MiXCR from the RACE reads. This table holds tens of thousands of distinct CDR3 sequences, roughly 5.4% found once. Time point denoted: healthy volunteer bleed at 6 weeks. Someone pulled total RNA out of unfractionated whole blood. Sequenced: whole blood. Receptor source: a human donor in good health. Some clones in this sample may be carry-over from other donors' samples.

This clonotype has at least ten counts. The V gene is TRBV3-1, the J gene TRBJ2-6; the match to TRBD2 covers 10 bases. V was pared by 1 base and J by 3 bases, with 6 bases of the junction left unmatched. This CDR3 comprises 18 residues. CDR1 and CDR2 from the germline V gene are LGHDT and YNNKEL (reference sequence). DNA of the CDR3: TGTGCCAGCAGCCAAGTTTCGGGACTAGCGTATGGGGCCAACGTCCTGACTTTC. This encodes CASSQVSGLAYGANVLTF.

The rearrangement uses TRBV6-2 or TRBV6-3 and TRBJ1-5; no clear D gene. V was trimmed by 4 bases and J by 2 bases, leaving 12 bases between them. Per the germline V gene, CDR1 is MNHEY and CDR2 is SVGEGT. This CDR3 has 15 residues. The CDR3 nucleotides read TGTGCCAGCAGTTCCAGACGGGATGGCAATCAGCCCCAGCATTTT. Encoded protein: CASSSRRDGNQPQHF.

This clonotype was counted only a few times. The rearrangement joins TRBV28 to TRBJ1-4; a possible D gene is TRBD1 (6 bases). Germline V gene lookup returns CDR1 MDHEN and CDR2 SYDVKM. The CDR3 totals 14 residues. Trimming stripped 5 bases from V and 8 bases from J, with 15 bases between. DNA of the CDR3: TGTGCCAGCAGTCTAGGGGGGGCCGCGGAAAAACTGTTTTTT. Amino acids: CASSLGGAAEKLFF.

This clonotype was picked up many times. The chain employs TRBV20-1 and TRBJ2-3; 8 bases agree with TRBD2. The junction had 8 bases not matched to a gene; V was cut back by 6 bases and J by 6 bases. The CDR3 runs to 13 residues. Looked up from germline, CDR1 is DFQATT and CDR2 is SNEGSKA (reference sequence). The CDR3 here is CSARAGAGDTQYF. CDR3 nucleotide sequence: TGCAGTGCGCGAGCGGGAGCGGGGGATACGCAGTATTTT.

This rearrangement joins TRBV5-6 to TRBJ2-2; 10 bases are shared with TRBD1. Germline V gene sequence: CDR1 SGHDT, CDR2 YYEEEE. The CDR3 is 14 residues long. Unmatched junction bases numbered 3, after V lost 4 bases and J lost 6 bases. The CDR3 region is CASSIGQGAGELFF. The DNA for the CDR3 is TGTGCCAGCAGCATCGGACAGGGGGCCGGGGAGCTGTTTTTT.

This chain connects TRBV29-1 to TRBJ1-2; D possibly corresponds to TRBD1 (6 bases). With 5 bases removed from V and 8 bases from J, the gap between germline ends came to 12 bases. The CDR3 consists of 11 residues. Germline loops: CDR1 SQVTM, CDR2 ANQGSEA. This chain's CDR3 is CSVFTGRGYTF. CDR3 in DNA: TGCAGCGTTTTTACAGGGAGGGGCTACACCTTC.

In this sample, this clonotype turned up many times. For the CDR3, the DNA is TGCAGCGCCTCACACAGGGCCACAGATACGCAGTATTTT. This encodes CSASHRATDTQYF. The chain uses TRBV29-1 and TRBJ2-3; possibly TRBD1 for D (6 bases). Trimming shortened V by 7 bases and J by 2 bases, and 13 bases separated the two germline ends. The CDR3 extends over 13 amino acids. In germline, CDR1 is SQVTM, CDR2 ANQGSEA.

The table lists this clonotype with a few counts. The chain links TRBV6-6 to TRBJ1-6; TRBD1 matches at 9 bases. This CDR3 contains 14 residues. The V gene's germline CDR1 is MNHNY and CDR2 SVGAGI (reference sequence). With V trimmed by 5 bases and J by 5 bases, 1 base remained unmatched. The CDR3 here is CASSRTGDNSPLHF. CDR3 nucleotides: TGTGCCAGCAGTCGGACAGGGGATAATTCACCCCTCCACTTT.

This clonotype was seen repeatedly, ten times or more. The V gene is TRBV11-2, the J gene TRBJ2-7; no clear D. The CDR3 sequence is 17 residues long. CDR1 and CDR2 (germline): SGHAT, FQNNGV. The ends were cut back, 7 bases at V and 1 base at J, with 23 bases in the middle. This chain's CDR3 is CASTQDHVSFSSYEQYF. In nucleotides, the CDR3 is TGTGCCAGCACCCAAGATCATGTCTCTTTTTCTTCCTACGAGCAGTACTTC.

The table lists this clonotype with many counts. The CDR3 protein is CATSKRGGSYNEQFF. CDR3 in DNA: TGTGCCACCAGTAAACGGGGCGGGTCCTACAATGAGCAGTTCTTC. The chain joins TRBV24-1 to TRBJ2-1; perhaps D is TRBD1 or TRBD2 (5 bases each). CDR1 and CDR2 (germline): KGHDR, SFDVKD. The ends were cut back, 6 bases at V and 1 base at J, with 12 bases in the middle. The CDR3 consists of 15 residues.

This clonotype was observed many times. V usage is TRBV7-9 and J usage is TRBJ2-2, with TRBD1 matching over 7 bases. Germline lookup yields CDR1 SEHNR and CDR2 FQNEAQ (reference sequence). The V segment lost 7 bases and the J segment 5 bases; nucleotides outside the gene matches: 10. The CDR3 sequence is 15 residues long. CDR3 sequence reads: CASKQQGRYTGELFF. CDR3 bases: TGTGCCAGCAAGCAACAGGGGCGGTATACCGGGGAGCTGTTTTTT.

CDR3 sequence reads: CSACERTGRFYTF. Here the CDR3 DNA reads TGCAGTGCATGCGAACGGACAGGGAGGTTTTACACCTTC. This chain connects TRBV20-1 to TRBJ1-2; TRBD1 agrees at 8 bases. J lost 11 bases, V lost 6 bases, and 14 bases had no gene match. Germline V gene lookup returns CDR1 DFQATT and CDR2 SNEGSKA (reference sequence). This CDR3 spans 13 amino acids.

A few counts support this clonotype. The rearrangement uses TRBV6-5 and TRBJ1-2, with TRBD1 matching over 11 bases. Germline CDR1 and CDR2: MNHEY and SVGAGI. The V gene end was trimmed by 0 bases and the J gene end by 4 bases; junction bases not matched to a gene: 4. The CDR3 length is 16 residues. CDR3 nucleotides: TGTGCCAGCAGTTACTCCCGGACAGGGGGCGTCTATGGCTACACCTTC. Amino acid sequence: CASSYSRTGGVYGYTF.

The chain couples TRBV20-1 to TRBJ1-2, with TRBD1 as a possible D gene (5 bases). Germline CDR1 and CDR2: DFQATT and SNEGSKA (reference sequence). CDR3 length equals 16 residues. The V gene lost 2 bases and the J gene lost 0 bases, with 16 bases spanning the gap. CDR3 coding DNA: TGCAGTGCTAGAATATCCCCGACAGATGCTAACTATGGCTACACCTTC. Translation gives CSARISPTDANYGYTF.

The table lists this clonotype with a few counts. The chain uses TRBV12-3 or TRBV12-4 and TRBJ1-4; 7 nucleotides align to TRBD1. After removal of 6 bases from V and 4 bases from J, the junction contained 5 bases not matched to a gene. The CDR3 totals 14 residues. CDR3 loop: CASSPDRRNEKLFF. Written as DNA, the CDR3 is TGTGCCAGCAGCCCGGACAGGCGTAATGAAAAACTGTTTTTT.

Comments on this clonotype: A much larger clone differs from this one at a single base, so this may be a read error. The chain joins TRBV5-6 to TRBJ2-4, with no clear D. Germline CDR1 and CDR2: SGHDT and YYEEEE. V lost 0 bases, J lost 8 bases, and 12 bases lay in between. The CDR3 covers 14 residues. The CDR3 DNA sequence: TGTGCCAGCAGCTTGGGGACCCGTCGAGACATTCAGTACTTC. Translation: CASSLGTRRDIQYF.

The chain recombines TRBV5-4 with TRBJ1-6; D is uncertain. The V gene's germline CDR1 is SGHNT and CDR2 YYREEE (reference sequence). The ends were cut back, 0 bases at V and 12 bases at J, with 7 bases in the middle. CDR3 length: 12 amino acids. In DNA form, the CDR3 reads TGTGCCAGCAGCTTGGGGGTGGGACCCCTCCACTTT. This encodes CASSLGVGPLHF.

DNA of the CDR3: TGTGCCAGCAGCTTGGAGAAGGAAAGCACAGATACGCAGTATTTT. It specifies CASSLEKESTDTQYF. The gene calls are TRBV5-4 and TRBJ2-3, with D hard to call. V lost 0 bases and J 0 bases, leaving 8 bases between the germline ends. Germline values: CDR1 SGHNT, CDR2 YYREEE (reference sequence). This CDR3 is built from 15 residues.

This clonotype showed up just a few times. V and J are TRBV29-1 and TRBJ1-4; weak D call: TRBD1 (5 bases). V was shortened by 3 bases and J by 4 bases, with 12 bases between the two germline ends. Germline CDR1 and CDR2: SQVTM and ANQGSEA. The CDR3 contains 14 residues. The DNA for the CDR3 is TGCAGCGTTGAGGCCGGGGCCTATAATGAAAAACTGTTTTTT. It codes for CSVEAGAYNEKLFF. The variable domain in full, completed from reference TRBV29-1 and TRBJ1-4, reads SAVISQKPSRDICQRGTSLTIQCQVDSQVTMMFWYRQQPGQSLTLIATANQGSEATYESGFVIDKFPISRPNLTFSTLTVSNMSPEDSSIYLCSVEAGAYNEKLFFGSGTQLSVL.

The V and J genes are TRBV12-3 or TRBV12-4 and TRBJ1-3; D is possibly TRBD1 (6 bases). CDR3 length: 15 residues. V dropped 1 base and J dropped 4 bases, with 11 bases sitting between them. The CDR3 sequence is CASSLGTETGNTIYF. In DNA, the CDR3 is TGTGCCAGCAGTTTAGGGACAGAAACCGGAAACACCATATATTTT.

This clonotype was found a few times. This sequence joins TRBV10-3 and TRBJ1-1; D perhaps matches TRBD1 (6 bases). From germline, CDR1 is ENHRY and CDR2 SYGVKD. V shed 6 bases and J shed 1 base, with 12 bases lying between them. This CDR3 is built from 14 residues. As DNA, the CDR3 is TGTGCCATCAGCACAGGGACATCGAACACTGAAGCTTTCTTT. Amino acid sequence: CAISTGTSNTEAFF.

This clonotype has ten or more counts. The V and J genes are TRBV6-6 and TRBJ2-2; 16 nucleotides agree with TRBD2. The germline gives CDR1 MNHNY, CDR2 SVGAGI (reference sequence). There are 22 residues in the CDR3. The trim removed 6 bases at V and 4 bases at J, leaving 20 bases unmatched. CDR3 protein: CASRQGGLAGGDASLSTGELFF. CDR3 coding DNA: TGTGCCAGCAGACAGGGGGGACTAGCGGGAGGGGACGCCTCCCTCAGCACCGGGGAGCTGTTTTTT.

The rearrangement uses TRBV9 and TRBJ1-5, with D possibly TRBD1 on 5 matching bases. CDR1 is SGDLS, CDR2 YYNGEE, per germline. The CDR3 length is 14 residues. Trimming took off 4 bases at V and 0 bases at J, with 8 bases between the two ends. CDR3 loop: CASSTGDSNQPQHF. The CDR3, as DNA: TGTGCCAGCAGCACGGGGGATAGCAATCAGCCCCAGCATTTT.

This clonotype was recorded many times. The J gene is TRBJ2-7, the V gene TRBV28; 10 nucleotides line up with TRBD2. This CDR3 region has 14 residues. Germline CDR1 is MDHEN and CDR2 is SYDVKM. Losses at the gene ends were 6 bases for V and 2 bases for J; bases not matched to a gene: 4. This chain's CDR3 is CASSPSGRAYEQYF. CDR3 nucleotides: TGTGCCAGCAGCCCCAGCGGGAGGGCCTACGAGCAGTACTTC.

This clonotype was seen at least ten times. The chain links TRBV7-2 to TRBJ2-7, with no clear D. Germline CDR1 SGHTA, CDR2 FQGNSA. This CDR3 comprises 16 residues. The ends were cut back, 1 base at V and 2 bases at J, with 15 bases in the middle. The CDR3 DNA sequence: TGTGCCAGCAGCTTAGTAGGATCTCAGCCAACCTACGAGCAGTACTTC. Its translation: CASSLVGSQPTYEQYF.

The table lists this clonotype with many counts. The V call is TRBV12-3 or TRBV12-4, the J call TRBJ2-3, with 11 bases matching TRBD2. The CDR3 runs to 14 residues. V dropped 5 bases and J dropped 5; count of bases not matched to a gene: 3. DNA for the CDR3: TGTGCCAGCAGTACAGGACTAGCGGGAGATACGCAGTATTTT. Translated: CASSTGLAGDTQYF.

This clonotype occurred many times. The chain links TRBV10-3 to TRBJ1-4; 8 nucleotides align to TRBD1. CDR1 is ENHRY and CDR2 is SYGVKD in the germline V gene. V lost 10 bases and J lost 0; bases outside the gene matches: 7. This CDR3 contains 15 residues. The CDR3 loop reads CATATGVSTNEKLFF. The CDR3 nucleotides read TGTGCCACCGCGACAGGGGTCTCAACTAATGAAAAACTGTTTTTT.

This clonotype was counted ten times or more. In DNA form, the CDR3 reads TGTGCCAGCAGCCATGGGGGAGGCACTGAAGCTTTCTTT. Translated, it gives CASSHGGGTEAFF. The chain couples TRBV12-3 or TRBV12-4 to TRBJ1-1; D is possibly TRBD1 (5 bases). The V and J ends lost 6 bases and 4 bases respectively, with 12 bases between them. This CDR3 has 13 residues.

Many counts were recorded for this clonotype. CDR3 sequence reads: CSVGGAGVVSSTDTQYF. For the CDR3, the DNA is TGCAGCGTTGGAGGGGCGGGAGTAGTTTCTAGCACAGATACGCAGTATTTT. The chain uses TRBV29-1 and TRBJ2-3; 7 bases are shared with TRBD2. The CDR3 covers 17 residues. The V segment lost 4 bases and the J segment 0 bases; nucleotides outside the gene matches: 13. CDR1 and CDR2 (germline): SQVTM, ANQGSEA.

About this clonotype: A read error may be the cause here, since a much bigger clone is one base away. This chain joins TRBV28 and TRBJ1-5, with no clear D. This CDR3 has 15 residues. The germline CDR1 and CDR2 sequences are MDHEN and SYDVKM. This CDR3 is CASHSPSSSNRPQHF. CDR3 nucleotide sequence: TGTGCCAGCCACTCCCCGTCGTCGAGCAATCGGCCCCAGCATTTT.